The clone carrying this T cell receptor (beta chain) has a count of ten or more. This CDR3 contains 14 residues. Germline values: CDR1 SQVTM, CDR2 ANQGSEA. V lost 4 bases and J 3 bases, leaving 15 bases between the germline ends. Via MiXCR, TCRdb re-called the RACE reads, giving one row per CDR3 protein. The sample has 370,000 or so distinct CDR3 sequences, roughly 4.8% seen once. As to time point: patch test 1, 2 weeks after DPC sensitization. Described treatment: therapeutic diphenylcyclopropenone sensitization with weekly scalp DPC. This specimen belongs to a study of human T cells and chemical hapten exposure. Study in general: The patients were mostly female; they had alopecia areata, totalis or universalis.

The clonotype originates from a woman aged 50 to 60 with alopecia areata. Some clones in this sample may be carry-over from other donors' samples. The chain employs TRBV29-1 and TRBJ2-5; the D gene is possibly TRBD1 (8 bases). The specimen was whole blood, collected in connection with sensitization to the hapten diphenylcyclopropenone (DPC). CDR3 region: CSVVQGGWKETQYF. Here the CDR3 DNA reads TGCAGCGTTGTACAGGGGGGGTGGAAAGAGACCCAGTACTTC.